What follows describes a single T cell receptor beta chain. In this sample, this clonotype turned up once. Its antigen remains unidentified. The record has no base qualities; no much larger clone is one base away. The donors were some 39 Caucasian individuals from Russia, aged roughly 6 to 90 years, who were systemically healthy. Each donor gave approximately 10 milliliters of peripheral blood, collected into EDTA-treated Vacutainer tubes. Ficoll-Paque density-gradient centrifugation was used to isolate PBMCs, with at least 7 million per sample. Trizol reagent was used to extract total RNA from the PBMCs, yielding at least 6 micrograms per sample. For every donor, flow cytometry on a PBMC aliquot measured the percentage of naive CD45RAhigh/CD27high T cells. The data derive from a study of blood T cells in healthy people across ages (dated by TCRdb to about 2015). In terms of the full investigation: In model experiments, template switching captured about one uniquely barcoded TCR beta cDNA molecule for every two T cells. Using deep sequencing normalized with unique cDNA molecular identifiers, the study measured how TCR beta repertoire diversity changes with age. The donors were divided into four age groups: young (average around 17 years), middle-aged (approximately 42), aged (about 60) and long-lived (about 90). To avoid experimental bias, donors of different ages were distributed randomly across sequencing lanes. Using the same blood draw, the study looked at two additional independent replicas of 1 million unique cDNA reads for two donors, one aged 18 to 30 and the other aged 80 or older. Broad study findings and their caveats: Estimates of total diversity from one million sequenced T cells were regarded as lower bounds and underestimates. Observed TCR beta diversity per million T cells fell roughly linearly with age, and a significant reduction was already apparent by age around 44. There was a strong correlation between observed TCR beta diversity and the percentage of naive T cells measured by flow cytometry. Conclusive comparison of naive and antigen-experienced compartments was prevented by the profiling of bulk unsorted PBMCs. Donor CMV infection status was unknown, potentially confounding age-related changes in expanded clonotypes. Compared with the aged group, more naive CD4+ T cells, fewer expanded clones and increased TCR diversity were shown by the long-lived group, suggesting age selection.

Library preparation employed 5' RACE. Sequencing instrument: Illumina HiSeq 2500. The second PCR ran for roughly 6 to 11 cycles and used a J-beta primer mix along with a sample-barcoded 5' primer. A template-switch 5' adaptor carrying 12 random nucleotides introduced a unique molecular identifier onto each TCR beta cDNA molecule. At least 2.5 million CDR3-containing paired-end reads were obtained from each sample. All of the RNA was converted into first-strand cDNA using the Mint cDNA synthesis kit, with a TRBC-specific oligonucleotide serving as the primer. After uracil-DNA glycosylase treatment, a first 18-cycle PCR used universal primers M1SS and BC2_uni_R on all cDNA. Under the source paper's analysis protocol: Normalization of each sample was performed by random selection of 1 million high-quality reads, each carrying a distinct molecular identifier. Reads with shared molecular identifiers were discarded instead of being binned into consensus sequences. MiTCR, with a Q25 quality threshold and the strictest error-elimination algorithm, was used for CDR3 identification, clonotype clustering and error correction. A nonparametric unseen species model using Euler transformation provided a lower-bound estimate of total TCR beta diversity. TCRdb redid the processing of the public reads, applying fastp at Q25 and MiXCR, and retained in-frame beta chains. When rows share a CDR3 protein, they turn into one entry using the most common DNA and genes. The V and J calls and clone size are TCRdb's, not the authors'. The sample table lists over 1.5 million distinct CDR3 sequences, just under 50% of them with a count of one. The leading ten clones occupy over 2% of the sample.

Reading from cysteine to phenylalanine, the CDR3 counts 14 amino acids. Of all the DNA, just the CDR3 is kept, 42 bases in frame from base 1. V is reduced by 0 bases and J by 11 bases, leaving a spacing of 16 bases between them. For CDR1 and CDR2, the germline V gene lists LGHNA and YSLEER. The material sequenced was blood. The clonotype originates from a middle-aged woman in good health. The rearrangement joined TRBV4-3 to TRBJ2-5; too little of a D gene remains to name it. The CDR3 in this case is CASSQDRSTSEQYF. The DNA reads as follows: TGCGCCAGCAGCCAAGATCGGAGCACCAGTGAGCAGTACTTC.